This is a list of T cell receptor beta chains from one sample in a study of identical twins. TCRdb redid the calling of the 5' RACE reads with MiXCR, one entry per CDR3 protein. The table lists roughly 240,000 distinct CDR3 sequences, 7% to 8.5% of them singletons. The data also belong to a second study, concerning yellow fever vaccine responses in identical twins.

Material: CD8+ T cells sorted from blood. The origin of the receptors is a young woman in good health. Both conserved end residues are part of each CDR3. The order of the fields is CDR3 DNA, CDR3 protein, J gene, D gene, clone size, V gene. D genes are given only for firm matches. Expanded clones are given a class, and other clones once, few, many or no size at all.

CDR3nt: TGTGCCAGCGGCGGGAGGGCCTCGCGTGAGCAGTACTTC; CDR3aa: CASGGRASREQYF; j_gene: TRBJ2-7; d_gene: TRBD2; abundance: few; v_gene: TRBV7-9
CDR3nt: TGCTGTGCTAGGGATACCGGGCCGTCAGGCGGTTACGAGCAGTACTTC; CDR3aa: CCARDTGPSGGYEQYF; j_gene: TRBJ2-7; d_gene: -; abundance: -; v_gene: TRBV20-1
CDR3nt: TGTGCCAGCATTCAGCTGGGGACTGAAGCTTTCTTT; CDR3aa: CASIQLGTEAFF; j_gene: TRBJ1-1; d_gene: -; abundance: -; v_gene: TRBV6-5
CDR3nt: TGCGCCAGCAGCCAAGGCAGGGTGGGTGATGGCTACACCTTC; CDR3aa: CASSQGRVGDGYTF; j_gene: TRBJ1-2; d_gene: -; abundance: -; v_gene: TRBV4-1
CDR3nt: TGCGCCAGCAGCCATACTAGCGATACGCAGTATTTT; CDR3aa: CASSHTSDTQYF; j_gene: TRBJ2-3; d_gene: -; abundance: -; v_gene: TRBV4-1
CDR3nt: TGTGCCAGCAGCCAATCTCTAGGTGGAGGGGAAAAACTGTTTTTT; CDR3aa: CASSQSLGGGEKLFF; j_gene: TRBJ1-4; d_gene: -; abundance: -; v_gene: TRBV16
CDR3nt: TGCGCCAGCAAAGGGACTGCGAGGACCGGGGAGCTGTTTTTT; CDR3aa: CASKGTARTGELFF; j_gene: TRBJ2-2; d_gene: -; abundance: few; v_gene: TRBV10-2
CDR3nt: TGTGCCAGCAGCGAGGGGCCGTCTCCCTACGAGCAGTACTTC; CDR3aa: CASSEGPSPYEQYF; j_gene: TRBJ2-7; d_gene: -; abundance: few; v_gene: TRBV7-6
CDR3nt: TGTGCCAGCAGCCAATCGACAGGTCAGGGCTATGGCTACACCTTC; CDR3aa: CASSQSTGQGYGYTF; j_gene: TRBJ1-2; d_gene: -; abundance: -; v_gene: TRBV16
CDR3nt: TGTGCCAGCAGTCAAGACAGGGTGGAGGAGACCCAGTACTTC; CDR3aa: CASSQDRVEETQYF; j_gene: TRBJ2-5; d_gene: TRBD1; abundance: many; v_gene: TRBV7-6
CDR3nt: TGCAGCGTTGAGATGCGACGTGGGCGGGGACCCTACGAGCAGTACTTC; CDR3aa: CSVEMRRGRGPYEQYF; j_gene: TRBJ2-7; d_gene: -; abundance: -; v_gene: TRBV29-1
CDR3nt: TGTGCCAGCAGTGACGCGGGAGGGCCCCCAGATACGCAGTATTTT; CDR3aa: CASSDAGGPPDTQYF; j_gene: TRBJ2-3; d_gene: TRBD2; abundance: many; v_gene: TRBV2
CDR3nt: TGTGCCAGCAGCTCGACTGGACAGGAAAAACTGTTTTTT; CDR3aa: CASSSTGQEKLFF; j_gene: TRBJ1-4; d_gene: -; abundance: few; v_gene: TRBV7-9
CDR3nt: TGTGCCAGCAGCTCCATGGCGGGAAGCGCAGATACGCAGTATTTT; CDR3aa: CASSSMAGSADTQYF; j_gene: TRBJ2-3; d_gene: -; abundance: many; v_gene: TRBV25-1
CDR3nt: TGTGCCAGCAGTGTCGGTAGCGGGGGCGCCGGTACGCAGTATTTT; CDR3aa: CASSVGSGGAGTQYF; j_gene: TRBJ2-3; d_gene: TRBD2; abundance: few; v_gene: TRBV6-4
CDR3nt: TGTGCCATCAGTGAGGACAGGGATTCCCGAATTGGAGCCGGGGAGCTGTTTTTT; CDR3aa: CAISEDRDSRIGAGELFF; j_gene: TRBJ2-2; d_gene: TRBD1; abundance: few; v_gene: TRBV10-3
CDR3nt: TGTGCCAGCAGCTTAGCGTACTTAATGAACACTGAAGCTTTCTTT; CDR3aa: CASSLAYLMNTEAFF; j_gene: TRBJ1-1; d_gene: -; abundance: -; v_gene: TRBV7-8
CDR3nt: TGTGCCAGCAGCCCCCGGGACAGGACAGCAGATACGCAGTATTTT; CDR3aa: CASSPRDRTADTQYF; j_gene: TRBJ2-3; d_gene: TRBD1; abundance: few; v_gene: TRBV11-2
CDR3nt: TGTGCCAGCAGTTTAGCGCGGGGGGGCGCAGATACGCAGTATTTT; CDR3aa: CASSLARGGADTQYF; j_gene: TRBJ2-3; d_gene: TRBD2; abundance: many; v_gene: TRBV6-1
CDR3nt: TGCGCCAGCAGCTTGAAGACAGGGGAACGGACCAATGAGCAGTTCTTC; CDR3aa: CASSLKTGERTNEQFF; j_gene: TRBJ2-1; d_gene: TRBD1; abundance: many; v_gene: TRBV5-1
CDR3nt: TGTGCCAGCAGGTTCCAGGGAGAAGCATATGGCTACACCTTC; CDR3aa: CASRFQGEAYGYTF; j_gene: TRBJ1-2; d_gene: -; abundance: few; v_gene: TRBV12-3/TRBV12-4
CDR3nt: TGTGCCAGCAGGTACAGGGATCGGGAGCTGTTTTTT; CDR3aa: CASRYRDRELFF; j_gene: TRBJ2-2; d_gene: -; abundance: -; v_gene: TRBV7-6
CDR3nt: TGCAGTGGAGGACAGGGCCAGGGTGAGCAGTTCTTC; CDR3aa: CSGGQGQGEQFF; j_gene: TRBJ2-1; d_gene: TRBD1; abundance: few; v_gene: TRBV20-1
CDR3nt: TGTGCCAGCAGTTTTGCAGGGGGTATCTACGAGCAGTACTTC; CDR3aa: CASSFAGGIYEQYF; j_gene: TRBJ2-7; d_gene: TRBD1; abundance: few; v_gene: TRBV12-3/TRBV12-4
CDR3nt: TGTGCCAGCTCACCGTGGGGGAGGGCCGCTGATGAGCAGTTCTTC; CDR3aa: CASSPWGRAADEQFF; j_gene: TRBJ2-1; d_gene: TRBD2; abundance: -; v_gene: TRBV7-2
CDR3nt: TGTGCCAGCAGCCGAACTGCGGGGGGGCTAAACACTGAAGCTTTCTTT; CDR3aa: CASSRTAGGLNTEAFF; j_gene: TRBJ1-1; d_gene: -; abundance: -; v_gene: TRBV7-3
CDR3nt: TGTGCCAGCAGTAGCGCAGGGGGCAATGAGCAGTTCTTC; CDR3aa: CASSSAGGNEQFF; j_gene: TRBJ2-1; d_gene: TRBD1; abundance: -; v_gene: TRBV12-3/TRBV12-4
CDR3nt: TGTGCCAGCCGCACGGCGGCCGGGGAGCTGTTTTTT; CDR3aa: CASRTAAGELFF; j_gene: TRBJ2-2; d_gene: -; abundance: -; v_gene: TRBV2
CDR3nt: TGTGCCAGCAGCTTAGCCCAGGGTAGCCTGAATGAGCAGTTCTTC; CDR3aa: CASSLAQGSLNEQFF; j_gene: TRBJ2-1; d_gene: -; abundance: many; v_gene: TRBV7-9
CDR3nt: TGTGCCAGCAGTGAAGTCTCAGACTTCCAAGAGACCCAGTACTTC; CDR3aa: CASSEVSDFQETQYF; j_gene: TRBJ2-5; d_gene: -; abundance: many; v_gene: TRBV6-1
CDR3nt: TGCAGCGTTGAAGACGGACAGGGGGCTGGAAACACCATATATTTT; CDR3aa: CSVEDGQGAGNTIYF; j_gene: TRBJ1-3; d_gene: TRBD1; abundance: many; v_gene: TRBV29-1
CDR3nt: TGTGCCAGCAGCCAAGAGAAGAGGGACTACCAAGAGACCCAGTACTTC; CDR3aa: CASSQEKRDYQETQYF; j_gene: TRBJ2-5; d_gene: -; abundance: many; v_gene: TRBV3-1